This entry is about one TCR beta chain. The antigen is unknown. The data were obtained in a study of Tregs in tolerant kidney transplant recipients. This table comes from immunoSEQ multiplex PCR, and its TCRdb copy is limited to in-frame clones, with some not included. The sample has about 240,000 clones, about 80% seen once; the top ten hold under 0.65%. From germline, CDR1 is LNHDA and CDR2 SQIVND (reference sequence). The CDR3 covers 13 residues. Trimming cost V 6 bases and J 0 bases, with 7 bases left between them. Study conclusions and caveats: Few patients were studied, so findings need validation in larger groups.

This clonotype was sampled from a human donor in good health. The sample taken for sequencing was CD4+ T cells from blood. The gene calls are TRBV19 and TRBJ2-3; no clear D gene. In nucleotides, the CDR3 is TGTGCCAGTAGCCCTCCTAGCACAGATACGCAGTATTTT. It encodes CASSPPSTDTQYF. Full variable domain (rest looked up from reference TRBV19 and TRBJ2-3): DGGITQSPKYLFRKEGQNVTLSCEQNLNHDAMYWYRQDPGQGLRLIYYSQIVNDFQKGDIAEGYSVSREKKESFPLTVTSAQKNPTAFYLCASSPPSTDTQYFGPGTRLTVL.